Below are 21 T cell receptor beta chains sequenced from a single sample in a study of cytomegalovirus exposure and HLA in healthy donors. PCR was performed using 60 Vbeta and 13 Jbeta primers. Repertoires were generated with immunoSEQ multiplex PCR, while TCRdb's copy carries only in-frame clones and drops some. The sample has over 90,000 clones; approximately 79% are singletons. Sequencing was carried out using PBMCs. These receptors were taken from a woman aged 60-75 years in good health and CMV-seropositive.

The chain is built from TRBV30 and TRBJ1-5; D call uncertain. Germline CDR1 and CDR2: GTSNPN and SVGIG (reference sequence). This CDR3 spans 14 amino acids. V lost 2 bases and J lost 5, with 13 bases in between. The CDR3 protein is CAWSRGDLHQPQHF. CDR3 DNA sequence: TGTGCCTGGAGTAGAGGAGATCTCCATCAGCCCCAGCATTTT.

A single count supports this clone. This chain uses TRBV2 with TRBJ1-1; 9 nucleotides match TRBD1. V shed 4 bases and J 1 base; nucleotides not matched to a gene: 4. The CDR3 totals 15 residues. Germline V CDR1 and CDR2: SNHLY, FYNNEI. The CDR3 DNA is TGTGCCAGCAGTGCTCGGACAGGGGCGAACACTGAAGCTTTCTTT. It encodes CASSARTGANTEAFF.

The V call is TRBV7-9, the J call TRBJ2-7; possibly TRBD1 for D (7 bases). From germline, CDR1 is SEHNR and CDR2 FQNEAQ (reference sequence). CDR3 length equals 14 residues. Trimming took off 5 bases at V and 3 bases at J, with 14 bases between the two ends. The CDR3 DNA reads as TGTGCCAGCAGCCGCCAGGGGGGAGGCTACGAGCAGTACTTC. It codes for CASSRQGGGYEQYF.

V usage is TRBV28 and J usage is TRBJ2-2; 11 bases are shared with TRBD2. The CDR3 length is 16 residues. Germline CDR1 MDHEN, CDR2 SYDVKM. V was pared by 7 bases and J by 2 bases, with 6 bases of the junction left unmatched. CDR3 region: CASKTSGSINTGELFF. The CDR3 DNA reads TGTGCCAGCAAAACTAGCGGGAGTATTAACACCGGGGAGCTGTTTTTT.

The table lists this clone with a count of one. The gene calls are TRBV28 and TRBJ2-1; a weak D match, TRBD1 (5 bases). The CDR3 is 12 residues long. V was cut by 2 bases and J by 7 bases, with 6 bases left in between. The germline V gene encodes CDR1 MDHEN and CDR2 SYDVKM. The CDR3 sequence: CASSLKGNEQFF. The CDR3 bases are TGTGCCAGCAGTTTAAAGGGGAATGAGCAGTTCTTC.

The chain carries TRBV11-2 and TRBJ2-7; tentatively, D is TRBD2 (5 bases). CDR1 and CDR2 (germline): SGHAT, FQNNGV. Trimming left V 2 bases short and J 7 bases short, with 12 bases between. This CDR3 contains 13 residues. CDR3 in amino acids: CASSLSLGREQYF. CDR3 bases: TGTGCCAGCAGCTTATCGTTGGGGAGAGAGCAGTACTTC.

The V gene is TRBV30, the J gene TRBJ2-7, with TRBD2 matching over 8 bases. V lost 1 base to trimming and J lost 0 bases; unmatched junction nucleotides: 8. The CDR3 length is 16 residues. CDR1 and CDR2 from the germline V gene are GTSNPN and SVGIG (reference sequence). CDR3 loop: CAWSAPGLVISYEQYF. In DNA form, the CDR3 reads TGTGCCTGGAGTGCCCCGGGACTAGTGATCTCCTACGAGCAGTACTTC.

CDR3 sequence (DNA): TGCAGTGCTAGAGCTCGGACTGAAGCTTTCTTT. Translating gives CSARARTEAFF. J is TRBJ1-1 and V is TRBV20-1; D gene ambiguous. Germline CDR1 DFQATT, CDR2 SNEGSKA (reference sequence). The CDR3 has 11 amino acids. The V end was cut by 1 base, the J end by 5 bases, with 5 bases between.

The J gene is TRBJ2-1, the V gene TRBV5-1, with TRBD1 matching over 7 bases. With 4 bases clipped from V and 1 base from J, the junction kept 5 bases outside the gene matches. CDR3 size: 15 residues. Germline lookup yields CDR1 SGHRS and CDR2 YFSETQ. CDR3 amino acids: CASSGTVGSYNEQFF. For the CDR3, the DNA is TGCGCCAGCAGCGGGACAGTAGGGTCCTACAATGAGCAGTTCTTC.

The chain carries TRBV5-1 and TRBJ2-7, with TRBD1 as a possible D gene (6 bases). CDR1 SGHRS and CDR2 YFSETQ come from the germline V gene. Trimming took 4 bases from V and 2 from J, leaving 16 bases between them. This CDR3 is 15 amino acids long. The CDR3 region has the DNA TGCGCCAGCAGCCCTGGTGGGACAAGGACCTACGAGCAGTACTTC. Translation gives CASSPGGTRTYEQYF.

CDR3 in DNA: TGTGCCAGCAGCTTGGGTCGGTACTCTGGAAACACCATATATTTT. The encoded protein is CASSLGRYSGNTIYF. The chain combines TRBV5-6 with TRBJ1-3; D uncertain. In germline, CDR1 is SGHDT, CDR2 YYEEEE. CDR3 size: 15 residues. The V gene lost 0 bases and the J gene lost 0 bases, with 7 bases spanning the gap.

This clone was seen just once. The chain has TRBV2 and TRBJ2-7; TRBD1 matches at 9 bases. This CDR3 is 13 amino acids long. CDR1 SNHLY and CDR2 FYNNEI come from the germline V gene. The V and J ends lost 6 bases and 5 bases, in that order; junction bases with no gene match: 5. CDR3 sequence: CASSRDRDHEQYF. CDR3 DNA: TGTGCCAGCAGCCGGGACAGGGACCACGAGCAGTACTTC.

The sample holds a few counts of this clone. The J gene is TRBJ1-3, the V gene TRBV5-1; D remains unclear. Germline V gene sequence: CDR1 SGHRS, CDR2 YFSETQ. Trimming removed 3 bases from V and 0 bases from J, with 4 bases in between. The CDR3 extends over 13 amino acids. The CDR3 sequence: CASSSVSGNTIYF. In nucleotides, the CDR3 is TGCGCCAGCAGCTCGGTCTCTGGAAACACCATATATTTT.

This clone occurred once. CDR3 DNA: TGTGCCAGCAGTGAAGCGATAACAGGCCAAGCTTTCTTT. Encoded protein: CASSEAITGQAFF. The chain combines TRBV2 with TRBJ1-1; tentative D call: TRBD1 (5 bases). Germline V lookup: CDR1 SNHLY, CDR2 FYNNEI. Deletions cut 0 bases from V and 9 bases from J, with 11 bases between. The CDR3 runs 13 residues. The full variable domain, its missing parts supplied by reference TRBV2 and TRBJ1-1, is EPEVTQTPSHQVTQMGQEVILRCVPISNHLYFYWYRQILGQKVEFLVSFYNNEISEKSEIFDDQFSVERPDGSNFTLKIRSTKLEDSAMYFCASSEAITGQAFFGQGTRLTVV.

The gene calls are TRBV28 and TRBJ1-5; D is perhaps TRBD1 (5 bases). This CDR3 region has 16 residues. Between the trimmed V and J ends, which lost 6 bases and 1 base, there was a span of 16 bases. Germline values: CDR1 MDHEN, CDR2 SYDVKM. CDR3 residues: CASSDGGKLSNQPQHF. The CDR3 nucleotides read TGTGCCAGCAGCGATGGGGGGAAACTGAGCAATCAGCCCCAGCATTTT. The variable domain in full, completed from reference TRBV28 and TRBJ1-5, reads DVKVTQSSRYLVKRTGEKVFLECVQDMDHENMFWYRQDPGLGLRLIYFSYDVKMKEKGDIPEGYSVSREKKERFSLILESASTNQTSMYLCASSDGGKLSNQPQHFGDGTRLSIL.

The V and J genes are TRBV20-1 and TRBJ1-6; D is uncertain. Germline V gene lookup returns CDR1 DFQATT and CDR2 SNEGSKA (reference sequence). The CDR3 is 10 residues long. Trimming left V 8 bases short and J 14 bases short, with 13 bases between. The CDR3 protein is CSTSLRALHF. The CDR3 DNA is TGCAGTACCTCGCTGAGGGCCCTCCACTTT.

The chain carries TRBV15 and TRBJ1-5; no clear D. The CDR3 contains 14 residues. The ends were cut back, 1 base at V and 5 bases at J, with 9 bases in the middle. Germline V lookup: CDR1 LNHNV, CDR2 YYDKDF (reference sequence). The CDR3 bases are TGTGCCACCAGCAGAGGAGGTCTCGATCAGCCCCAGCATTTT. Protein sequence: CATSRGGLDQPQHF.

The V call is TRBV6-5, the J call TRBJ1-2, with 10 bases identical to TRBD1. The junction had 8 bases not matched to a gene; V was cut back by 4 bases and J by 6 bases. The CDR3 has 15 amino acids. Germline CDR1 MNHEY, CDR2 SVGAGI. CDR3 nucleotides: TGTGCCAGCAGTTCTACGTGGACAGGGGGGAATGGCTACACCTTC. It translates to CASSSTWTGGNGYTF.

Only a few counts were recorded for this clone. The gene calls are TRBV28 and TRBJ1-2; no reliable D call. V was pared by 9 bases and J by 3 bases, with 11 bases between. This CDR3 comprises 12 residues. Germline V gene data show CDR1 as MDHEN and CDR2 as SYDVKM. CDR3 in DNA: TGTGCCAGTTCCGGGAACCACTATGGCTACACCTTC. Its translation: CASSGNHYGYTF.

The chain employs TRBV23-1 and TRBJ1-5; 8 bases are shared with TRBD1. TRBV23-1 is sorted into the ORF group, with uncertain function. The CDR3 has 16 residues. The V segment lost 3 bases and the J segment 7 bases; nucleotides outside the gene matches: 11. The CDR3: CASSHQDRAEYQPQHF. CDR3 coding DNA: TGCGCCAGCAGTCATCAGGACAGGGCCGAATACCAGCCCCAGCATTTT.

The chain is built from TRBV30 and TRBJ1-5, with TRBD1 as a possible D gene (6 bases). The length of the CDR3 is 17 residues. Germline V gene sequence: CDR1 GTSNPN, CDR2 SVGIG (reference sequence). V was cut by 1 base and J by 4 bases, with 20 bases left in between. CDR3 loop: CAWSGGSGVDLNQPQHF. In DNA form, the CDR3 reads TGTGCCTGGAGTGGGGGATCAGGGGTTGACCTTAATCAGCCCCAGCATTTT.